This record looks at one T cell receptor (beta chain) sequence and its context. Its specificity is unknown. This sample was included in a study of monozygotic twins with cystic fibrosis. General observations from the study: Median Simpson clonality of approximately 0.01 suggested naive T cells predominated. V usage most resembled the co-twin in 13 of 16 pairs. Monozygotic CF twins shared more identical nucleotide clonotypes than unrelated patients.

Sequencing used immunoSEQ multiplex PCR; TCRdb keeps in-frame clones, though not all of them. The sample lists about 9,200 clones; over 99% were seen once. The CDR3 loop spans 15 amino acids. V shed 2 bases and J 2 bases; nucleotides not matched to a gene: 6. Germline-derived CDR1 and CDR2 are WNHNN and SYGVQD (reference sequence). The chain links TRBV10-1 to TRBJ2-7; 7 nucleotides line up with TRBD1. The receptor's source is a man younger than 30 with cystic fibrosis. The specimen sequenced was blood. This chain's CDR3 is CASSEIQGSAYEQYF. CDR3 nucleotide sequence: TGCGCCAGCAGTGAGATACAGGGGTCAGCCTACGAGCAGTACTTC.